Listed below are T cell receptor beta chains from one sample, sequenced in a study of T-cell reconstitution after alpha-beta-depleted transplantation in children. TCRdb reprocessed the PCR reads with MiXCR, giving one entry per CDR3 protein. The top ten clones hold 13% to 15% of a sample with hundreds of thousands of distinct CDR3 sequences, 23% of them seen once. The material was PBMCs, mostly from graft donor cells, obtained 360 days after TCRalphabeta/CD19-depleted stem cell transplant. The receptor source for this set is a boy less than two years old who had a stem cell transplant for acute myeloid leukemia, so the T cells may come from the graft donor. Both conserved end residues are part of each CDR3. The D gene is left open where the match is weak. Clone size appears in some rows only: once, few, many, or a class for an expanded clone.

v_gene: TRBV29-1; abundance: many; j_gene: TRBJ2-1; d_gene: .; len: 12; CDR3aa: CSVGVFGNEQFF; CDR3nt: TGCAGCGTTGGGGTTTTCGGTAATGAGCAGTTCTTC
v_gene: TRBV20-1; abundance: many; j_gene: TRBJ2-1; d_gene: .; len: 18; CDR3aa: CSARSFLDPSLRYDEQFF; CDR3nt: TGCAGTGCTAGGAGCTTTTTGGACCCCAGCTTGCGGTACGATGAGCAGTTCTTC
v_gene: TRBV7-2; abundance: .; j_gene: TRBJ2-1; d_gene: .; len: 14; CDR3aa: CASSSVLWTNEQFF; CDR3nt: TGTGCCAGCAGCTCCGTCCTATGGACGAATGAGCAGTTCTTC
v_gene: TRBV10-3; abundance: .; j_gene: TRBJ2-7; d_gene: .; len: 12; CDR3aa: CAITLAFYEQYF; CDR3nt: TGTGCCATCACCCTGGCCTTCTACGAGCAGTACTTC
v_gene: TRBV21-1; abundance: many; j_gene: TRBJ2-1; d_gene: .; len: 21; CDR3aa: CASSKGRLAGGTDPWRNEQFF; CDR3nt: TGTGCCAGCAGCAAAGGAAGACTAGCGGGGGGGACCGATCCCTGGCGCAATGAGCAGTTCTTC
v_gene: TRBV20-1; abundance: many; j_gene: TRBJ1-5; d_gene: .; len: 14; CDR3aa: CSARGDRFNQPQHF; CDR3nt: TGCAGTGCTAGGGGCGACAGGTTCAATCAGCCCCAGCATTTT
v_gene: TRBV18; abundance: .; j_gene: TRBJ1-1; d_gene: .; len: 14; CDR3aa: CASSPQYGNTEAFF; CDR3nt: TGTGCCAGCTCACCACAGTACGGGAACACTGAAGCTTTCTTT
v_gene: TRBV29-1; abundance: .; j_gene: TRBJ1-6; d_gene: TRBD1; len: 15; CDR3aa: CSVRTGQGLNSPLHF; CDR3nt: TGCAGCGTCCGGACCGGACAGGGGCTCAATTCACCCCTCCACTTT
v_gene: TRBV30; abundance: .; j_gene: TRBJ2-1; d_gene: .; len: 12; CDR3aa: CAWTKGHNEQFF; CDR3nt: TGTGCCTGGACAAAGGGCCACAATGAGCAGTTCTTC
v_gene: TRBV12-3/TRBV12-4; abundance: few; j_gene: TRBJ2-7; d_gene: TRBD1; len: 17; CDR3aa: CASSSNGPGQGLYEQYF; CDR3nt: TGTGCCAGCAGTTCGAACGGTCCGGGACAGGGCCTTTACGAGCAGTACTTC
v_gene: TRBV20-1; abundance: many; j_gene: TRBJ2-3; d_gene: .; len: 13; CDR3aa: CSASGGGPVAQYF; CDR3nt: TGCAGTGCGTCCGGAGGAGGGCCGGTGGCGCAGTATTTT
v_gene: TRBV18; abundance: .; j_gene: TRBJ2-1; d_gene: TRBD1; len: 17; CDR3aa: CASSPLAGGPTYNEQFF; CDR3nt: TGTGCCAGCTCACCACTAGCAGGGGGTCCCACCTACAATGAGCAGTTCTTC
v_gene: TRBV12-3/TRBV12-4; abundance: few; j_gene: TRBJ2-3; d_gene: TRBD2; len: 16; CDR3aa: CASSSSLAGMADTQYF; CDR3nt: TGTGCCAGCAGCTCTTCACTAGCGGGGATGGCAGATACGCAGTATTTT
v_gene: TRBV12-3/TRBV12-4; abundance: many; j_gene: TRBJ1-2; d_gene: .; len: 15; CDR3aa: CASSLSGPRPMRDTF; CDR3nt: TGTGCCAGCAGTTTATCAGGGCCCCGGCCTATGAGGGACACCTTC
v_gene: TRBV20-1; abundance: few; j_gene: TRBJ2-6; d_gene: .; len: 15; CDR3aa: CSAREFLSGANVLTF; CDR3nt: TGCAGTGCTAGAGAGTTCCTCTCTGGGGCCAACGTCCTGACTTTC
v_gene: TRBV10-3; abundance: few; j_gene: TRBJ1-5; d_gene: .; len: 16; CDR3aa: CAISESGEYSNQPQHF; CDR3nt: TGTGCCATCAGTGAGTCGGGGGAATATAGCAATCAGCCCCAGCATTTT